Sequencing of this T cell receptor (beta chain) was carried out in a study of multiple sclerosis patients with progressive multifocal leukoencephalopathy. Concerning this clone itself: Its antigen is undetermined.

General study findings and limits: It is unclear whether the findings reflect JC virus infection or general immunocompromise.

Trimming left V 1 base short and J 2 bases short, with 12 bases between. The V gene's germline CDR1 is MGHDK and CDR2 SYGVNS. The CDR3 sequence is 16 residues long. Sequenced by immunoSEQ multiplex PCR; TCRdb stores in-frame clones only, minus some. This table has 31,000 or so clones, roughly 90% appearing once. This sample's time point: time of PML onset. Between roughly 16 and 56 months of natalizumab therapy passed before PML developed in these natalizumab-treated patients. The T3 samples were drawn when PML began. Sequences were derived from PBMCs, sampled from a patient treated with natalizumab. This TCR was sampled from a woman in her forties with progressive multifocal leukoencephalopathy. V gene TRBV25-1 combines with J gene TRBJ1-3; tentatively, D is TRBD1 (5 bases). CDR3 nucleotides: TGTGCCAGCAGTGAATTTCTGGGGGTGCCTGGAAACACCATATATTTT. It yields the protein CASSEFLGVPGNTIYF.